These 26 T cell receptor beta chains were sequenced from one sample in a study of low-dose radiotherapy and immunotherapy resistance in tumors. Both TCRalpha and TCRbeta chains were reverse transcribed with V-gene-specific primers. TCR amplification involved around 22 PCR cycles with a constant-region primer and V-primer adapter. TCRdb processed the reads anew with MiXCR; each CDR3 protein has one entry. The sample records about 60,000 distinct CDR3 sequences, roughly 23% being singletons. Time point: after trial treatment. Noted treatment: LDRT plus nivolumab, ipilimumab, low-dose cyclophosphamide and aspirin (RACIN trial). Sequenced material: PBMCs, taken after low-dose radiotherapy plus immunotherapy. The receptors were sampled from a male donor with prostate cancer.

The rearrangement joins TRBV20-1 to TRBJ1-3; D may be TRBD1 (6 bases). Germline V gene sequence: CDR1 DFQATT, CDR2 SNEGSKA (reference sequence). The germline V and J ends were trimmed by 0 bases and 5 bases, with 17 bases remaining between them. CDR3 length: 16 residues. CDR3 coding DNA: TGCAGTGCTAGAGATTTGGCAGGGGACGGAAGAAACACCATATATTTT. Amino acid sequence: CSARDLAGDGRNTIYF.

The chain employs TRBV11-3 and TRBJ2-1; no reliable D call. V was shortened by 5 bases and J by 5 bases, with 7 bases between the two germline ends. The germline V gene encodes CDR1 SGHNT and CDR2 YENEEA. This CDR3 comprises 12 residues. This chain's CDR3 is CASSKHDNEQFF. DNA of the CDR3: TGTGCCAGCAGCAAACACGACAATGAGCAGTTCTTC.

This clonotype was seen many times. The chain combines TRBV7-2 with TRBJ2-7, with D unclear. V was trimmed by 5 bases and J by 5 bases, leaving 7 bases between them. The length of the CDR3 is 11 residues. Germline V gene sequence: CDR1 SGHTA, CDR2 FQGNSA. The CDR3, as DNA: TGTGCCAGCAGCGCCGCCCACGAGCAGTACTTC. This encodes CASSAAHEQYF.

Regarding this clonotype: This is likely an artifact of a read error, given a far larger clone one base away. The chain recombines TRBV3-1 with TRBJ2-5; 8 nucleotides agree with TRBD2. The trim removed 0 bases at V and 11 bases at J, leaving 14 bases unmatched. The CDR3 length is 16 residues. The V gene's germline CDR1 is LGHDT and CDR2 YNNKEL (reference sequence). CDR3 coding DNA: TGTGCCAGCAGCCAAGAGATGCCTAGCGGGTACAATGAGCAGTACTTC. Its translation is CASSQEMPSGYNEQYF.

Written as DNA, the CDR3 is TGTGCCAGCAGCTTGGCTACAGGATTCTATAGCAATCAGCCCCAGCATTTT. Amino acid sequence: CASSLATGFYSNQPQHF. The rearrangement joins TRBV5-5 to TRBJ1-5; tentative D call: TRBD1 (5 bases). Germline CDR1 SGHKS, CDR2 YYEKEE (reference sequence). V was pared by 0 bases and J by 0 bases, with 13 bases between. The CDR3 extends over 17 amino acids.

Comments on this clonotype: This is likely an artifact of a read error, given a far larger clone one base away. The rearrangement uses TRBV11-1 and TRBJ2-1; the D gene is possibly TRBD1 (6 bases). V lost 5 bases and J 9 bases, leaving 20 bases between the germline ends. The CDR3 loop spans 15 amino acids. The germline gives CDR1 SGHAT, CDR2 FQDESV (reference sequence). The CDR3 DNA follows: TGTGCCAGCAGCCCCCTCCGAGGACAGTACGGTGAGCAGTTCTTC. It encodes CASSPLRGQYGEQFF.

By share of the sample, this clonotype is medium-sized. The chain joins TRBV18 to TRBJ2-3; perhaps D is TRBD1 or TRBD2 (5 bases each). CDR3 length: 13 amino acids. V dropped 4 bases and J dropped 4 bases, with 9 bases sitting between them. Looked up from germline, CDR1 is KGHSH and CDR2 is LQKENI. CDR3 sequence reads: CASSRDGPDTQYF. CDR3 DNA sequence: TGTGCCAGCTCACGGGACGGGCCAGATACGCAGTATTTT.

This clonotype occurred many times. The J gene is TRBJ1-1, the V gene TRBV29-1, with D perhaps TRBD1 (5 bases). CDR1 and CDR2 (germline): SQVTM, ANQGSEA. The CDR3 has 13 residues. V was cut by 8 bases and J by 5 bases, with 18 bases left in between. CDR3: CSTPGGGGTEAFF. In nucleotides, the CDR3 is TGCAGCACCCCGGGGGGTGGGGGTACTGAAGCTTTCTTT.

In its sample, this clonotype was seen many times. The rearrangement uses TRBV30 and TRBJ2-1; no reliable D call. Looked up from germline, CDR1 is GTSNPN and CDR2 is SVGIG (reference sequence). Trimming took 1 base from V and 1 from J, leaving 8 bases between them. The CDR3 length is 14 residues. This CDR3 reads CAWSAGTSYNEQFF. As DNA, the CDR3 is TGTGCCTGGAGTGCTGGAACATCCTACAATGAGCAGTTCTTC.

The chain combines TRBV20-1 with TRBJ2-2, with 9 positions matching TRBD2. Germline assignment: CDR1 DFQATT and CDR2 SNEGSKA (reference sequence). Trimming took 2 bases from V and 5 from J; bases not matched to a gene: 9. CDR3 length equals 16 residues. Here the CDR3 reads CSARNLERGETGELFF. The CDR3 coding sequence is TGCAGTGCTAGAAACCTGGAGCGGGGGGAGACCGGGGAGCTGTTTTTT.

This clonotype was detected many times. The V and J genes are TRBV14 and TRBJ2-7; D not certain. The CDR3 contains 13 residues. Germline V gives CDR1 SGHDN, CDR2 FVKESK. V gave up 0 bases and J gave up 5 bases, with 8 bases separating them. CDR3 region: CASSQDMADEQYF. The CDR3 nucleotides are TGTGCCAGCAGCCAAGATATGGCGGACGAGCAGTACTTC.

The chain employs TRBV29-1 and TRBJ1-2; 8 bases match TRBD1. Germline V CDR1 and CDR2: SQVTM, ANQGSEA. The CDR3 spans 13 residues. DNA of the CDR3: TGCGTTGAAGCATTCGCAGGGACAGGTGGCTACACCTTC. Protein: CVEAFAGTGGYTF.

This clonotype was seen repeatedly, ten times or more. This rearrangement joins TRBV27 to TRBJ2-1; TRBD1 matches 7 bases. Germline CDR1 is MNHEY and CDR2 is SMNVEV (reference sequence). With 6 bases clipped from V and 7 bases from J, the junction kept 12 bases outside the gene matches. The CDR3 is 15 residues long. CDR3: CASSPRDSPQNEQFF. CDR3 sequence (DNA): TGTGCCAGCAGCCCCCGGGACAGCCCTCAAAATGAGCAGTTCTTC.

The chain carries TRBV6-5 and TRBJ1-3; 7 nucleotides match TRBD1. The germline gives CDR1 MNHEY, CDR2 SVGAGI. With V trimmed by 6 bases and J by 0 bases, 8 bases remained unmatched. This CDR3 has 16 residues. CDR3 loop: CASSSSDRISGNTIYF. CDR3 nucleotide sequence: TGTGCCAGCAGCAGTTCGGACAGGATCTCTGGAAACACCATATATTTT.

A note on this clonotype: A far more abundant clone sits one base away, making this likely a read error. The CDR3 DNA reads as TGTACCAGCAGCCTAGGACCTCGATCACACGAAGGAGAGTTCTTC. Its translation is CTSSLGPRSHEGEFF. The V and J genes are TRBV11-3 and TRBJ2-1; no firm D call. From germline, CDR1 is SGHNT and CDR2 YENEEA. The CDR3 has 15 amino acids. Based on the CDR3 plus reference TRBV11-3 and TRBJ2-1, the full variable domain is EAGVVQSPRYKIIEKKQPVAFWCNPISGHNTLYWYLQNLGQGPELLIRYENEEAVDDSQLPKDRFSAERLKGVDSTLKIQPAELGDSAVYLCTSSLGPRSHEGEFFGPGTRLTVL.

This rearrangement joins TRBV24-1 to TRBJ2-2; either TRBD1 or TRBD2 may supply D (5 bases each). This CDR3 has 17 residues. Germline-derived CDR1 and CDR2 are KGHDR and SFDVKD. Deletions cut 10 bases from V and 5 bases from J, with 25 bases between. In DNA, the CDR3 is TGTGCCACATTCCGGGACCGCGTCCCCCCCTGGACCGGGGAGCTGTTTTTT. It yields the protein CATFRDRVPPWTGELFF.

The table lists this clonotype with many counts. V usage is TRBV29-1 and J usage is TRBJ2-2, with 10 nucleotides matching TRBD1. The CDR3 is 15 residues long. The junction had 10 bases not matched to a gene; V was cut back by 7 bases and J by 5 bases. Germline CDR1 reads SQVTM; CDR2 reads ANQGSEA. The CDR3 DNA is TGCAGCGCCACTTTAGGGACAGGGGTGACCGGGGAGCTGTTTTTT. It is translated as CSATLGTGVTGELFF.

Of note for this clonotype: A far larger clone is one base from this, pointing to a likely read error. CDR3 loop: CASSWYRAGELFF. The CDR3 region has the DNA TGTGCCAGCAGCTGGTACAGGGCCGGGGAGCTGTTTTTT. The chain uses TRBV13 and TRBJ2-2, with TRBD1 as a possible D gene (6 bases). Trimming cost V 4 bases and J 6 bases, with 9 bases left between them. Germline lookup yields CDR1 PRHDT and CDR2 FYEKMQ (reference sequence). The CDR3 consists of 13 residues.

Worth noting for this clonotype: A much larger clone sits a single nucleotide away, making a read error possible. The chain employs TRBV11-3 and TRBJ2-5, with TRBD2 matching over 7 bases. Germline V gives CDR1 SGHNT, CDR2 YENEEA. This CDR3 has 14 residues. The CDR3 is CASSLAGEGEIQYF. CDR3 in DNA: TGTGCCAGCAGCTTAGCGGGGGAGGGCGAGATCCAGTACTTC.

Notes on this clonotype: Given a much more abundant clone one base away, this may be a read error. The CDR3 sequence is CALNRGNYEQFF. The CDR3 nucleotides are TGTGCCTTAAACAGGGGGAACTACGAGCAGTTCTTC. The rearrangement links TRBV15 to TRBJ2-1; 8 bases align to TRBD1. Looked up from germline, CDR1 is LNHNV and CDR2 is YYDKDF (reference sequence). With V trimmed by 11 bases and J by 10 bases, 10 bases remained unmatched. The CDR3 is 12 amino acids.

This clonotype was counted at least ten times. This chain uses TRBV6-2 or TRBV6-3 with TRBJ2-1; 8 positions match TRBD1. Germline V gene lookup returns CDR1 MNHEY and CDR2 SVGEGT. J was trimmed by 7 bases and V by 5 bases; bases with no gene match: 10. This CDR3 spans 15 amino acids. The CDR3 reads CASSKPGQAPNEQFF. CDR3 DNA: TGTGCCAGCAGTAAACCGGGACAGGCGCCGAATGAGCAGTTCTTC.

Turning to this clonotype: A much larger clone is a single base away; this may be a read error. The genes are TRBV21-1 and TRBJ1-3; TRBD1, the table's D call, lacks a check against the DNA. TRBV21-1 is a documented pseudogene. The CDR3 spans 14 residues. The CDR3 protein is CASRRTGETNTIYF. The CDR3, as DNA: TGTGCCAGCAGGAGGACAGGGGAAACAAACACCATATATTTT.

A single count supports this clonotype. V usage is TRBV20-1 and J usage is TRBJ1-1; D may be TRBD1 (5 bases). The CDR3 has 16 amino acids. Per the germline V gene, CDR1 is DFQATT and CDR2 is SNEGSKA (reference sequence). Trimming stripped 2 bases from V and 4 bases from J, with 20 bases between. As DNA, the CDR3 is TGCAGTGCTAGAAGAATAGGGGAGTGGGGGGTCACTGAAGCTTTCTTT. This encodes CSARRIGEWGVTEAFF.

Many counts were recorded for this clonotype. The chain links TRBV6-4 to TRBJ2-3, with a possible D match to TRBD2 (5 bases). The germline V gene has CDR1 MRHNA and CDR2 SNTAGT. The CDR3 is 16 amino acids. Trimming removed 0 bases at V and 4 bases at J, with 14 bases between. The chain's CDR3 is CASSDSMTTGSDTQYF. The CDR3 region has the DNA TGTGCCAGCAGTGACTCGATGACTACGGGATCAGATACGCAGTATTTT.

This clonotype was picked up a small number of times. This chain links TRBV12-3 or TRBV12-4 with TRBJ1-3, with D tentatively TRBD1 (5 bases). This CDR3 contains 15 residues. V was shortened by 6 bases and J by 0 bases, with 12 bases between the two germline ends. The CDR3 bases are TGTGCCAGCAGCAGGGTCCGCGGCTCTGGAAACACCATATATTTT. Its protein product is CASSRVRGSGNTIYF.

The chain carries TRBV5-6 and TRBJ2-1; D is possibly TRBD1 (7 bases). V lost 6 bases, J lost 8 bases, and 21 bases lay in between. The germline CDR1 and CDR2 sequences are SGHDT and YYEEEE. This CDR3 contains 15 residues. CDR3 DNA: TGTGCCAGCATCTCCGGCAGGGGGGTCAACGATGAGCAGTTCTTC. This codes for CASISGRGVNDEQFF. Drawing the rest from reference TRBV5-6 and TRBJ2-1, the complete variable domain is DAGVTQSPTHLIKTRGQQVTLRCSPKSGHDTVSWYQQALGQGPQFIFQYYEEEERQRGNFPDRFSGHQFPNYSSELNVNALLLGDSALYLCASISGRGVNDEQFFGPGTRLTVL.